The rows below give T cell receptor beta chains drawn from one sample of a study of cytomegalovirus exposure and HLA in healthy donors. Libraries were prepared by immunoSEQ multiplex PCR; TCRdb keeps only in-frame clonotypes and omits some of them. The repertoire holds roughly 130,000 clones, around 9% seen once, with 4.5% to 7% in the top ten. The specimen was PBMCs. All receptors come from a middle-aged man in good health and CMV-seronegative. CDR3s include the opening cysteine and the closing phenylalanine or tryptophan. A D gene is named only where the DNA matches it firmly. Only part of the rows carry a size: once, few, many, or a class if the clone is expanded.

d_call: .; j_call: TRBJ2-7; v_call: TRBV2; clone_size: .; cdr3_nt: TGTGCCGGCACAACATCATACGAGCAGTACTTC; cdr3_aa: CAGTTSYEQYF
d_call: TRBD1; j_call: TRBJ2-2; v_call: TRBV5-5; clone_size: .; cdr3_nt: TGTGCCAGCAGCGCGGGACAGGGCAATACCGGGGAGCTGTTTTTT; cdr3_aa: CASSAGQGNTGELFF
d_call: .; j_call: TRBJ2-3; v_call: TRBV6-4; clone_size: .; cdr3_nt: TGTGCCAGCAGTGACTCGGAAGGGGGCACAGATACGCAGTATTTT; cdr3_aa: CASSDSEGGTDTQYF
d_call: TRBD1; j_call: TRBJ1-1; v_call: TRBV19; clone_size: few; cdr3_nt: TGTGCCAGTACGGGGGACAGGGGAATGGGAGCTGAAGCTTTCTTT; cdr3_aa: CASTGDRGMGAEAFF
d_call: TRBD1; j_call: TRBJ2-1; v_call: TRBV12-5; clone_size: .; cdr3_nt: TGTGCTAGTGCCCCTCGAACGGGACAGGAGTTCAATGAGCAGTTCTTC; cdr3_aa: CASAPRTGQEFNEQFF
d_call: TRBD1; j_call: TRBJ2-7; v_call: TRBV19; clone_size: .; cdr3_nt: TGTGCCAGTAGTATAGGGGGACAGATCTACGAGCAGTACTTC; cdr3_aa: CASSIGGQIYEQYF
d_call: .; j_call: TRBJ1-1; v_call: TRBV18; clone_size: .; cdr3_nt: TGTGCCAGCTCACCTCAGACAGGCGGAGGCACTGAAGCTTTCTTT; cdr3_aa: CASSPQTGGGTEAFF
d_call: TRBD1; j_call: TRBJ1-5; v_call: TRBV30; clone_size: .; cdr3_nt: TGTGCCTGGAGTTCCAATTTCGGACAGGGGAATCAGCCCCAGCATTTT; cdr3_aa: CAWSSNFGQGNQPQHF
d_call: .; j_call: TRBJ2-3; v_call: TRBV27; clone_size: .; cdr3_nt: TGTGCCAGCAGTTTAGGTCTAGCGAGTAGCACAGATACGCAGTATTTT; cdr3_aa: CASSLGLASSTDTQYF
d_call: .; j_call: TRBJ2-7; v_call: TRBV11-2; clone_size: .; cdr3_nt: TGTGCCAGCAGCTTCCTCTACGAGCAGTACTTC; cdr3_aa: CASSFLYEQYF
d_call: .; j_call: TRBJ2-7; v_call: TRBV5-1; clone_size: few; cdr3_nt: TGCGCCAGCAGCTTTGGATACGACAGATACCTAAGCTACGAGCAGTACTTC; cdr3_aa: CASSFGYDRYLSYEQYF
d_call: .; j_call: TRBJ1-3; v_call: TRBV18; clone_size: .; cdr3_nt: TGTGCCAGCTCACCACCCCAGAGGGCTGGAAACACCATATATTTT; cdr3_aa: CASSPPQRAGNTIYF
d_call: .; j_call: TRBJ1-5; v_call: TRBV28; clone_size: .; cdr3_nt: TGTGCCAGCACCCCTTCGCGGGGCGCGGGGCCCCAGCATTTT; cdr3_aa: CASTPSRGAGPQHF
d_call: .; j_call: TRBJ1-6; v_call: TRBV27; clone_size: .; cdr3_nt: TGTGCCAGCAGTTTGGGCCGACAGGCTTACCTAGATTCACCCCTCCACTTT; cdr3_aa: CASSLGRQAYLDSPLHF
d_call: .; j_call: TRBJ1-2; v_call: TRBV6-1; clone_size: .; cdr3_nt: TGTGCCAGCAGGGTTGACGGGTTGAGCGATGGCTACACCTTC; cdr3_aa: CASRVDGLSDGYTF
d_call: .; j_call: TRBJ1-4; v_call: TRBV2; clone_size: .; cdr3_nt: TGTGCCAGCAGTGGGGTTGGGGCCAGAGGTGAAAAACTGTTTTTT; cdr3_aa: CASSGVGARGEKLFF
d_call: .; j_call: TRBJ2-7; v_call: TRBV27; clone_size: .; cdr3_nt: TGTGCCAGCAGTTTCGGCGGACAAGAGCAGTACTTC; cdr3_aa: CASSFGGQEQYF
d_call: TRBD1; j_call: TRBJ2-7; v_call: TRBV2; clone_size: .; cdr3_nt: TGTGCCAGCAGCCGGGACAGGGGGTCCTACGAGCAGTACTTC; cdr3_aa: CASSRDRGSYEQYF
d_call: TRBD1; j_call: TRBJ2-5; v_call: TRBV4-2; clone_size: few; cdr3_nt: TGTGCCAGCAGCCAAGAGGCCCTAGGACAGGGGCGGGAGACCCAGTACTTC; cdr3_aa: CASSQEALGQGRETQYF
d_call: TRBD1; j_call: TRBJ1-5; v_call: TRBV19; clone_size: .; cdr3_nt: TGTGCCAGTAGTATTTTCCGGACAGGGGATCAGCCCCAGCATTTT; cdr3_aa: CASSIFRTGDQPQHF
d_call: TRBD2; j_call: TRBJ2-3; v_call: TRBV7-3; clone_size: few; cdr3_nt: TGTGCCAGCAGCTCGGGGAGCGGGGGGCCGGATACGCAGTATTTT; cdr3_aa: CASSSGSGGPDTQYF
d_call: .; j_call: TRBJ1-2; v_call: TRBV7-8; clone_size: few; cdr3_nt: TGTGCCAGCAGCGGAGGGACGGGAAACTATGGCTACACCTTC; cdr3_aa: CASSGGTGNYGYTF
d_call: TRBD1; j_call: TRBJ2-7; v_call: TRBV15; clone_size: few; cdr3_nt: TGTGCCACCAGCAGAGATCGAGGGACAGGGAGGCACGAGCAGTACTTC; cdr3_aa: CATSRDRGTGRHEQYF
d_call: .; j_call: TRBJ1-2; v_call: TRBV10-1; clone_size: few; cdr3_nt: TGCGCCAGCACCGAACCCCGAGGGCCAGCTAACTATGGCTACACCTTC; cdr3_aa: CASTEPRGPANYGYTF
d_call: .; j_call: TRBJ2-1; v_call: TRBV5-6; clone_size: .; cdr3_nt: TGTGCCAGCAGCTATCAGGACAGAAATGAGCAGTTCTTC; cdr3_aa: CASSYQDRNEQFF
d_call: .; j_call: TRBJ2-3; v_call: TRBV4-3; clone_size: few; cdr3_nt: TGCGCCAGCAGCCAAGAGCCAAGGAGGGGAGATACGCAGTATTTT; cdr3_aa: CASSQEPRRGDTQYF
d_call: .; j_call: TRBJ1-3; v_call: TRBV4-1; clone_size: .; cdr3_nt: TGCGCCAGCAGCCAAGCTTGGGGCCTTTTCTCTGGAAACACCATATATTTT; cdr3_aa: CASSQAWGLFSGNTIYF
d_call: TRBD2; j_call: TRBJ2-7; v_call: TRBV7-2; clone_size: few; cdr3_nt: TGTGCCAGCAGCCGTGGGTTAGGTGCGGGGGGTACCTACGAGCAGTACTTC; cdr3_aa: CASSRGLGAGGTYEQYF
d_call: .; j_call: TRBJ2-3; v_call: TRBV7-2; clone_size: .; cdr3_nt: TGTGCCAACATCAGGATTAGCACAGATACGCAGTATTTT; cdr3_aa: CANIRISTDTQYF
d_call: .; j_call: TRBJ2-7; v_call: TRBV5-5; clone_size: .; cdr3_nt: TGTGCCAGCGGCAAAAGGGGCGAGCAGTACTTC; cdr3_aa: CASGKRGEQYF
d_call: .; j_call: TRBJ1-2; v_call: TRBV2; clone_size: .; cdr3_nt: TGTGCCAGCCTGGCAGGGCAAATATATGGCTACACCTTC; cdr3_aa: CASLAGQIYGYTF
d_call: .; j_call: TRBJ1-1; v_call: TRBV11-2; clone_size: .; cdr3_nt: TGTGCCAGCAGCTTGAATCTGGGACAGAACACTGAAGCTTTCTTT; cdr3_aa: CASSLNLGQNTEAFF
d_call: TRBD1; j_call: TRBJ1-1; v_call: TRBV7-9; clone_size: few; cdr3_nt: TGTGCCAGCAGTCCCCGAGCGACAGGGAAAGCTTTCTTT; cdr3_aa: CASSPRATGKAFF
d_call: .; j_call: TRBJ2-3; v_call: TRBV9; clone_size: .; cdr3_nt: TGTGCCAGCAGCGGGGGGGAACCCGATACGCAGTATTTT; cdr3_aa: CASSGGEPDTQYF
d_call: .; j_call: TRBJ2-1; v_call: TRBV4-3; clone_size: .; cdr3_nt: TGCGCCAGCAGCCTCGGGACACCAGACTACAATGAGCAGTTCTTC; cdr3_aa: CASSLGTPDYNEQFF
d_call: TRBD2; j_call: TRBJ2-3; v_call: TRBV2; clone_size: .; cdr3_nt: TGTGCCAGCAGGGAAGGGCTAGCGGGGGCAGATACGCAGTATTTT; cdr3_aa: CASREGLAGADTQYF
d_call: .; j_call: TRBJ2-5; v_call: TRBV11-1; clone_size: few; cdr3_nt: TGTGCCAGCAGCTTCGATAGCGGAGCGGGCCAAGAGACCCAGTACTTC; cdr3_aa: CASSFDSGAGQETQYF
d_call: TRBD1; j_call: TRBJ1-1; v_call: TRBV28; clone_size: few; cdr3_nt: TGTGCCAGCAGTCGGACCGGACAGGTGAACACTGAAGCTTTCTTT; cdr3_aa: CASSRTGQVNTEAFF
d_call: .; j_call: TRBJ1-2; v_call: TRBV4-3; clone_size: few; cdr3_nt: TGCGCCAGCAGCCAAGATTGGCGGGGCTTGGTGTATGGCTACACCTTC; cdr3_aa: CASSQDWRGLVYGYTF
d_call: TRBD2; j_call: TRBJ2-2; v_call: TRBV5-1; clone_size: .; cdr3_nt: TGCGCCAGCAGCTTGGCTATTAGCGGGCAAACGAACACCGGGGAGCTGTTTTTT; cdr3_aa: CASSLAISGQTNTGELFF
d_call: .; j_call: TRBJ1-5; v_call: TRBV19; clone_size: few; cdr3_nt: TGTGCCAGTAGCCGACAGAACCTAAATCAGCCCCAGCATTTT; cdr3_aa: CASSRQNLNQPQHF
d_call: TRBD1; j_call: TRBJ1-2; v_call: TRBV27; clone_size: few; cdr3_nt: TGTGCCAGCAGACCCGACAGGGAGTATGGCTACACCTTC; cdr3_aa: CASRPDREYGYTF